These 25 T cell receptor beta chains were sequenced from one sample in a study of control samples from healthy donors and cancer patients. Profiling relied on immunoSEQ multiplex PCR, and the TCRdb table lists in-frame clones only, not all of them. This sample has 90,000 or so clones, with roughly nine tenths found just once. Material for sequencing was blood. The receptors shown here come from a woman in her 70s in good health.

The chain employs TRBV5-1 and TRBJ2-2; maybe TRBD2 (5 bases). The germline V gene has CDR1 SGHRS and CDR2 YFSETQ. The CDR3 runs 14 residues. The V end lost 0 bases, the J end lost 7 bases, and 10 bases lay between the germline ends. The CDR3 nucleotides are TGCGCCAGCAGCTTGGCCGTAAGCGGCGGGGAGCTGTTTTTT. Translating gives CASSLAVSGGELFF. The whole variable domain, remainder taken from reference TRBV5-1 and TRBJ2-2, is KAGVTQTPRYLIKTRGQQVTLSCSPISGHRSVSWYQQTPGQGLQFLFEYFSETQRNKGNFPGRFSGRQFSNSRSEMNVSTLELGDSALYLCASSLAVSGGELFFGEGSRLTVL.

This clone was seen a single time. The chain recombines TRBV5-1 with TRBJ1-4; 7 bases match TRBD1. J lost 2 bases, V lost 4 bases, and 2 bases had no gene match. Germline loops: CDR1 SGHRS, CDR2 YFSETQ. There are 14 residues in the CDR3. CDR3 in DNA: TGCGCCAGCAGCACGGGACAGACTAATGAAAAACTGTTTTTT. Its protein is CASSTGQTNEKLFF.

The CDR3 DNA follows: TGTGCCTGGAGTACCGGACAGGCGAGCTCCTACGAGCAGTACTTC. This translates into CAWSTGQASSYEQYF. The chain combines TRBV30 with TRBJ2-7; 7 bases line up with TRBD1. Germline trimming cut 2 bases from V and 0 bases from J; bases unmatched to any gene: 7. The CDR3 runs 15 residues. CDR1 is GTSNPN and CDR2 is SVGIG in the germline V gene (reference sequence).

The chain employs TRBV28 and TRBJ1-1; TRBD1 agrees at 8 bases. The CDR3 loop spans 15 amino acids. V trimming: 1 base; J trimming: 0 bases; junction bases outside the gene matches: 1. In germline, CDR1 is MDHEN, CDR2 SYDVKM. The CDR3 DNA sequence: TGTGCCAGCAGTTTATTGGACAGGGTGAACACTGAAGCTTTCTTT. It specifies CASSLLDRVNTEAFF.

This CDR3 reads CASRRSNNNEKLFF. The DNA of the CDR3 is TGCGCCAGCAGACGGTCGAATAACAATGAAAAACTGTTTTTT. The chain employs TRBV5-1 and TRBJ1-4; no clear D. This CDR3 comprises 14 residues. Germline V gives CDR1 SGHRS, CDR2 YFSETQ. The ends were cut back, 5 bases at V and 5 bases at J, with 13 bases in the middle.

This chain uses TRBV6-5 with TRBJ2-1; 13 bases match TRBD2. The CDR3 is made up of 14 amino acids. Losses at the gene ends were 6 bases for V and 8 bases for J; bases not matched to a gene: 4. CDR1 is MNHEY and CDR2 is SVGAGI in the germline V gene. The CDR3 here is CASSTSGGADEQFF. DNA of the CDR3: TGTGCCAGCAGCACTAGCGGGGGGGCCGATGAGCAGTTCTTC.

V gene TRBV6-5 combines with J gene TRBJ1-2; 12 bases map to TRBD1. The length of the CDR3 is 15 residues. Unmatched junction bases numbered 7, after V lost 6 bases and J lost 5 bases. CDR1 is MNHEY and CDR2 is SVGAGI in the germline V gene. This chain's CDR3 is CASSPGTGGFYGYTF. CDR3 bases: TGTGCCAGCAGCCCAGGGACAGGGGGCTTTTATGGCTACACCTTC.

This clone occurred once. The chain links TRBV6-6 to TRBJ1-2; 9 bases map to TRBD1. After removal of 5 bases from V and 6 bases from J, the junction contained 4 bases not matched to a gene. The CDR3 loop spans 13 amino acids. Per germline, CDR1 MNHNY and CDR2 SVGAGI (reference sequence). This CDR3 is CASSPRTGDGYTF. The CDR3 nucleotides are TGTGCCAGCAGTCCTAGGACAGGGGATGGCTACACCTTC.

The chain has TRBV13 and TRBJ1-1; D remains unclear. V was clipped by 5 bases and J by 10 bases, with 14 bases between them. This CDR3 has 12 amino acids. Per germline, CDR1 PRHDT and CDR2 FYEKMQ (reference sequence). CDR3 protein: CASSREDFLAFF. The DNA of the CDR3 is TGTGCCAGCAGCAGAGAGGACTTCTTAGCTTTCTTT. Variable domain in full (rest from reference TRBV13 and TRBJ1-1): AAGVIQSPRHLIKEKRETATLKCYPIPRHDTVYWYQQGPGQDPQFLISFYEKMQSDKGSIPDRFSAQQFSDYHSELNMSSLELGDSALYFCASSREDFLAFFGQGTRLTVV.

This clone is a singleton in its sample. CDR3 DNA sequence: TGTGCCTGGAGTGTAACAGGGCGGGGGAATTCACCCCTCCACTTT. Amino acid sequence: CAWSVTGRGNSPLHF. The chain recombines TRBV30 with TRBJ1-6; a weak D match, TRBD1 (6 bases). The CDR3 runs to 15 residues. Germline lookup yields CDR1 GTSNPN and CDR2 SVGIG (reference sequence). V gave up 0 bases and J gave up 7 bases, with 13 bases separating them. The variable domain in full, with the rest retrieved from reference TRBV30 and TRBJ1-6, is SQTIHQWPATLVQPVGSPLSLECTVEGTSNPNLYWYRQAAGRGLQLLFYSVGIGQISSEVPQNLSASRPQDRQFILSSKKLLLSDSGFYLCAWSVTGRGNSPLHFGNGTRLTVT.

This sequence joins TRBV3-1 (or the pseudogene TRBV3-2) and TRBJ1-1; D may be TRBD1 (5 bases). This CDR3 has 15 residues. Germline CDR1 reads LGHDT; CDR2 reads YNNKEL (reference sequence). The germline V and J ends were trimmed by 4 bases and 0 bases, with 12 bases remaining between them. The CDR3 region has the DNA TGTGCCAGCAGCCCAGGACAAGCAATGAACACTGAAGCTTTCTTT. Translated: CASSPGQAMNTEAFF.

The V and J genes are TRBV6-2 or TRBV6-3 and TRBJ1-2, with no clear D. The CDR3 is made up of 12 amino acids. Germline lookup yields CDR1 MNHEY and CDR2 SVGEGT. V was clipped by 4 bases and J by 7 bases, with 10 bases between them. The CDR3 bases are TGTGCCAGCAGTTTAATCCAGCGTGGCTACACCTTC. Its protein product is CASSLIQRGYTF.

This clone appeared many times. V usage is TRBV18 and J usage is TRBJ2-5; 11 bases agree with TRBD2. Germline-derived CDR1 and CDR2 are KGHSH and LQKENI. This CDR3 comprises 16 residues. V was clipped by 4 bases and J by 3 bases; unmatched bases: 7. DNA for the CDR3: TGTGCCAGCTCACTCGGCGGGACTAGCGGAAAAGAGACCCAGTACTTC. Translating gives CASSLGGTSGKETQYF.

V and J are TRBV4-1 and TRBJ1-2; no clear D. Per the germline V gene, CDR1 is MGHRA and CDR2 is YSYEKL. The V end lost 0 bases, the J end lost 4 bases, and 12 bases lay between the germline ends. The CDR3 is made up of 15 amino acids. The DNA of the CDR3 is TGCGCCAGCAGCCAAGACCACGCAGATACCTATGGCTACACCTTC. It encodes CASSQDHADTYGYTF.

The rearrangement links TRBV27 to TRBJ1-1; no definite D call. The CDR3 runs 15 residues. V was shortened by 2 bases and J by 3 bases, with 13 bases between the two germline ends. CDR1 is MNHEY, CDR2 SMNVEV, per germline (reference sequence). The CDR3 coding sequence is TGTGCCAGCAGTTTAGGGCCAGGCTGGGACACTGAAGCTTTCTTT. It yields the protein CASSLGPGWDTEAFF.

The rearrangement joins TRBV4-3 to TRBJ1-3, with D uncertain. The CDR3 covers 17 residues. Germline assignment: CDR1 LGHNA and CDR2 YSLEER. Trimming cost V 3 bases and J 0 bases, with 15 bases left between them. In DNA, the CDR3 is TGCGCCAGCAGCCAGAATCTTGGGGATTCCTCTGGAAACACCATATATTTT. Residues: CASSQNLGDSSGNTIYF.

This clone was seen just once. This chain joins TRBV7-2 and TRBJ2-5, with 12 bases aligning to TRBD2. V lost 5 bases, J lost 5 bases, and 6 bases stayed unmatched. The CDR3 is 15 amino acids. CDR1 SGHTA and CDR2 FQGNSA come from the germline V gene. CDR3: CASSTRLAGVETQYF. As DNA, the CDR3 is TGTGCCAGCAGCACCCGACTAGCGGGAGTCGAGACCCAGTACTTC.

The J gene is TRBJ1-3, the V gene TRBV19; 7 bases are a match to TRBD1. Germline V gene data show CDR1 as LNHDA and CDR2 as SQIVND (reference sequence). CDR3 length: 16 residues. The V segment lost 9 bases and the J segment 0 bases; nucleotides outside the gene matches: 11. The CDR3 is CASAKGGVYSGNTIYF. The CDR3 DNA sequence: TGTGCCAGCGCTAAAGGGGGCGTTTACTCTGGAAACACCATATATTTT.

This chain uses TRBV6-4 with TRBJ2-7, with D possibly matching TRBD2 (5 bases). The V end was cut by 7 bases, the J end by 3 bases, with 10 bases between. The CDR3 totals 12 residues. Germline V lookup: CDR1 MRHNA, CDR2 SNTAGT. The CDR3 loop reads CASMVRGYEQYF. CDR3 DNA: TGTGCCAGCATGGTCCGGGGCTACGAGCAGTACTTC.

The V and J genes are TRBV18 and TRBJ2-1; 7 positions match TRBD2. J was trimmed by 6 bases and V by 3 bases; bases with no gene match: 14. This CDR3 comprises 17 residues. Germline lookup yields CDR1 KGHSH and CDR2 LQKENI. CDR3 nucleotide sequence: TGTGCCAGCTCACCCCCTCGGGGAGGGAGATCCCCCAATGAGCAGTTCTTC. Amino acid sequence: CASSPPRGGRSPNEQFF.

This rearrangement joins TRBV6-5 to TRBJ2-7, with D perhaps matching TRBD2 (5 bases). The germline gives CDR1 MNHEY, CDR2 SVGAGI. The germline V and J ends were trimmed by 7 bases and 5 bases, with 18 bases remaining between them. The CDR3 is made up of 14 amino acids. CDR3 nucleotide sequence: TGTGCCAGCAACAACTCCCCGAGGGAGAACGAGCAGTACTTC. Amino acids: CASNNSPRENEQYF.

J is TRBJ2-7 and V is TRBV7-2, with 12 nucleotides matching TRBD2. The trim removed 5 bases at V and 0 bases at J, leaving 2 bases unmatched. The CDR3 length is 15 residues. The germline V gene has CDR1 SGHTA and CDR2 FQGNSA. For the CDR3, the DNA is TGTGCCAGCAGCCCTAGCGGGAGGGCCTCCTACGAGCAGTACTTC. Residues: CASSPSGRASYEQYF.

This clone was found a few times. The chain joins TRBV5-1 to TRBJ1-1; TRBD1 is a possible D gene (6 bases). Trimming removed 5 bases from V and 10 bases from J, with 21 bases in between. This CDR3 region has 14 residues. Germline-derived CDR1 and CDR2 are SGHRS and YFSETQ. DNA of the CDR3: TGCGCCAGCAGATGGGACACCCTCTTTTCTCTAGCTTTCTTT. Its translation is CASRWDTLFSLAFF.

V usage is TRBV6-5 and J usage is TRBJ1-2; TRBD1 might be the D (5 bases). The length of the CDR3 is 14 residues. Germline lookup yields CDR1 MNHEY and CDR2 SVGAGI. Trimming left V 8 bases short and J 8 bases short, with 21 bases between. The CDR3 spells CASREGTGPGGYTF. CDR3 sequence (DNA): TGTGCCAGCCGGGAGGGAACAGGTCCGGGGGGCTACACCTTC.

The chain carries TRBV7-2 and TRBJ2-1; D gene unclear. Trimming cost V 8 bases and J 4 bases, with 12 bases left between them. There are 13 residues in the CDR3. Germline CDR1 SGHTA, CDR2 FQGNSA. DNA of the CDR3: TGTGCCAGCGCCTTAGCCGAATACAATGAGCAGTTCTTC. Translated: CASALAEYNEQFF.